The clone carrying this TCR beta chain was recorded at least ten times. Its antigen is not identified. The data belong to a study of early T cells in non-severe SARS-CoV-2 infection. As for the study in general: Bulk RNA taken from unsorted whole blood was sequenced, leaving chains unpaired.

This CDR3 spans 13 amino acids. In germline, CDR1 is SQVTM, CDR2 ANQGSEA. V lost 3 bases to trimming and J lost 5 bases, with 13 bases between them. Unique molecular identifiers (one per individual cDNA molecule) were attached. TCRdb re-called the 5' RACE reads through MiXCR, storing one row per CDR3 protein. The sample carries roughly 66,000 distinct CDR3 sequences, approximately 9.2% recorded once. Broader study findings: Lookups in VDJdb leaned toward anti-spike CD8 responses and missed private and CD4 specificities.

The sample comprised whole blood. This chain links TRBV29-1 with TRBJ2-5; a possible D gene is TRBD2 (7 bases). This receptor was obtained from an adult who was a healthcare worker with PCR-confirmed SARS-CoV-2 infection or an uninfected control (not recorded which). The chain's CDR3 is CSVELGGGETQYF. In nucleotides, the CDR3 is TGCAGCGTTGAGTTAGGGGGGGGCGAGACCCAGTACTTC.